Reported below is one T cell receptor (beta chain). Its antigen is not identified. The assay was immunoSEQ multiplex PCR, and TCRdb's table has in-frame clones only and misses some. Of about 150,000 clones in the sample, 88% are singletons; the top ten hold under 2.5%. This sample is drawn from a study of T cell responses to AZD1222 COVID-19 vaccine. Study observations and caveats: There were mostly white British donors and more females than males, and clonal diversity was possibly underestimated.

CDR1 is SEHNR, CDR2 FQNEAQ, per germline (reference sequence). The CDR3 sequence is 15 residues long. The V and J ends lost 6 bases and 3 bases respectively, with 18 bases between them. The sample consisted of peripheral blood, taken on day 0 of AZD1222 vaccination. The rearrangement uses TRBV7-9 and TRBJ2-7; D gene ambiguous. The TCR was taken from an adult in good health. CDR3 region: CASRPYLDDHYEQYF. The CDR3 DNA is TGTGCCAGCAGACCGTACCTAGACGACCACTACGAGCAGTACTTC.